Presented here are 30 T cell receptor beta chains from one specimen sequenced in a study of blood T cell repertoires in COVID-19. Here immunoSEQ multiplex PCR was the method, and the copy in TCRdb shows in-frame clones only, minus some. The table has 250,000 to 300,000 clones, approximately 86% seen once. The material sequenced was peripheral blood. These receptors all stem from a woman aged 50 to 60 who had recovered from COVID-19.

Concerning this clone itself: This CDR3 is also generated by other DNA sequences in the sample. V usage is TRBV5-4 and J usage is TRBJ1-1; the match to TRBD1 covers 7 bases. The V gene end was trimmed by 0 bases and the J gene end by 0 bases; junction bases not matched to a gene: 2. Per germline, CDR1 SGHNT and CDR2 YYREEE (reference sequence). The CDR3 sequence is 15 residues long. The chain's CDR3 is CASSLGTGLNTEAFF. The DNA for the CDR3 is TGTGCCAGCAGCTTGGGGACAGGCTTGAACACTGAAGCTTTCTTT.

The J gene is TRBJ2-1, the V gene TRBV5-4, with 8 positions matching TRBD2. J lost 0 bases, V lost 4 bases, and 6 bases had no gene match. The CDR3 runs 16 residues. Germline lookup yields CDR1 SGHNT and CDR2 YYREEE (reference sequence). CDR3 coding DNA: TGTGCCAGCAGCCCGGGAGGGGATAGCTCCTACAATGAGCAGTTCTTC. Protein product: CASSPGGDSSYNEQFF.

The CDR3 reads CASSLLAVEGTDTQYF. CDR3 in DNA: TGCGCCAGCAGCCTGCTAGCGGTCGAGGGCACAGATACGCAGTATTTT. The chain couples TRBV4-1 to TRBJ2-3, with 7 positions matching TRBD2. J gave up 1 base and V 4 bases, and 8 bases lay outside the gene matches. CDR3 length: 16 amino acids. CDR1 is MGHRA and CDR2 is YSYEKL in the germline V gene.

J is TRBJ1-1 and V is TRBV19, with TRBD1 matching 8 bases. Germline lookup yields CDR1 LNHDA and CDR2 SQIVND (reference sequence). Germline trimming cut 5 bases from V and 4 bases from J; bases unmatched to any gene: 6. The CDR3 has 14 residues. In nucleotides, the CDR3 is TGTGCCAGTAGTTTCACAGGGGGTGGCACTGAAGCTTTCTTT. Its protein product is CASSFTGGGTEAFF.

This clone was recorded once. The rearrangement uses TRBV28 and TRBJ1-2; 7 bases map to TRBD1. This CDR3 contains 14 residues. From germline, CDR1 is MDHEN and CDR2 SYDVKM. J gave up 7 bases and V 5 bases, and 10 bases lay outside the gene matches. Here the CDR3 DNA reads TGTGCCAGCAGTCAAGGGGCAGGGGGACGTGGCTACACCTTC. Protein product: CASSQGAGGRGYTF.

V and J are TRBV5-6 and TRBJ2-5; a weak D match, TRBD2 (5 bases). The CDR3 loop spans 15 amino acids. CDR1 is SGHDT, CDR2 YYEEEE, per germline. The V gene lost 0 bases and the J gene lost 3 bases, with 12 bases spanning the gap. The CDR3 loop reads CASSLAGLAKETQYF. CDR3 nucleotide sequence: TGTGCCAGCAGCTTGGCCGGATTAGCGAAAGAGACCCAGTACTTC.

The chain has TRBV5-1 and TRBJ1-2; possible D gene TRBD1, 6 bases. Germline assignment: CDR1 SGHRS and CDR2 YFSETQ. Trimming took 5 bases from V and 4 from J, leaving 18 bases between them. The CDR3 spans 15 residues. CDR3 nucleotide sequence: TGCGCCAGCAGAACTGAAAGGGGCAGGGGCTATGGCTACACCTTC. Protein product: CASRTERGRGYGYTF.

The rearrangement links TRBV5-1 to TRBJ2-1; 10 bases are a match to TRBD2. The CDR3 runs to 16 residues. The V segment lost 4 bases and the J segment 5 bases; nucleotides outside the gene matches: 9. Germline V lookup: CDR1 SGHRS, CDR2 YFSETQ. The CDR3 region is CASSGRLAGVNNEQFF. For the CDR3, the DNA is TGCGCCAGCAGCGGGAGGCTAGCGGGAGTTAACAATGAGCAGTTCTTC.

In its sample, this clone was seen once. The chain combines TRBV4-3 with TRBJ2-6; no definite D call. The V end was cut by 0 bases, the J end by 1 base, with 7 bases between. The CDR3 length is 16 residues. CDR1 is LGHNA, CDR2 YSLEER, per germline. CDR3 nucleotide sequence: TGCGCCAGCAGCCAAGAGTCAGGTTCTGGGGCCAACGTCCTGACTTTC. Translation: CASSQESGSGANVLTF.

The gene calls are TRBV18 and TRBJ2-3; 9 bases fit TRBD1. CDR1 is KGHSH and CDR2 is LQKENI in the germline V gene. The CDR3 has 15 amino acids. Trimming at V came to 4 bases and at J to 4 bases, leaving 6 bases not matched to a gene. Here the CDR3 reads CASSRDRAGADTQYF. In DNA form, the CDR3 reads TGTGCCAGCTCACGGGACAGGGCCGGGGCAGATACGCAGTATTTT.

The rearrangement links TRBV11-2 to TRBJ2-7; D is possibly TRBD2 (5 bases). Germline V gene lookup returns CDR1 SGHAT and CDR2 FQNNGV. The CDR3 length is 14 residues. The ends were cut back, 3 bases at V and 3 bases at J, with 12 bases in the middle. CDR3 sequence (DNA): TGTGCCAGCAGCTTGGGCTTCGGGAACTACGAGCAGTACTTC. This translates into CASSLGFGNYEQYF.

In this sample, this clone turned up once. The rearrangement links TRBV20-1 to TRBJ1-6; the D is unclear. CDR1 and CDR2 from the germline V gene are DFQATT and SNEGSKA (reference sequence). Trimming shortened V by 3 bases and J by 8 bases, and 17 bases separated the two germline ends. The CDR3 has 15 amino acids. CDR3 DNA sequence: TGCAGTGCTAGTGGGAGAAGTGCCACGCATTCACCCCTCCACTTT. This encodes CSASGRSATHSPLHF.

This chain connects TRBV7-6 to TRBJ2-1; 10 positions match TRBD2. Germline CDR1 SGHVS, CDR2 FNYEAQ. CDR3 length equals 16 residues. With 5 bases clipped from V and 3 bases from J, the junction kept 7 bases outside the gene matches. The CDR3 DNA sequence: TGTGCCAGCAGCCCTAGTTCTAGCGGGGGCTACAATGAGCAGTTCTTC. It encodes CASSPSSSGGYNEQFF.

The rearrangement uses TRBV11-2 and TRBJ2-7; 8 positions match TRBD1. The CDR3 runs 14 residues. The junction had 3 bases not matched to a gene; V was cut back by 4 bases and J by 1 base. CDR1 SGHAT and CDR2 FQNNGV come from the germline V gene. The CDR3 reads CASSSRDRSYEQYF. The CDR3 coding sequence is TGTGCCAGCAGCTCCCGGGACAGGTCCTACGAGCAGTACTTC.

The chain links TRBV27 to TRBJ1-1, with a possible D match to TRBD1 (6 bases). Germline loops: CDR1 MNHEY, CDR2 SMNVEV (reference sequence). The CDR3 is 13 residues long. The germline V and J ends were trimmed by 8 bases and 7 bases, with 17 bases remaining between them. The CDR3 DNA is TGTGCCAGCGCCCTTGCGGGGGCGGTTGAAGCTTTCTTT. Translated, it gives CASALAGAVEAFF.

A single count supports this clone. The chain combines TRBV6-5 with TRBJ2-5; D is possibly TRBD2 (5 bases). V was shortened by 5 bases and J by 3 bases, with 13 bases between the two germline ends. From germline, CDR1 is MNHEY and CDR2 SVGAGI. This CDR3 has 14 amino acids. The CDR3 region has the DNA TGTGCCAGCAGTCGGAGCGGCGCAAAAGAGACCCAGTACTTC. Translating it yields CASSRSGAKETQYF.

Written as DNA, the CDR3 is TGTGCCAGCAGTTACTCGGGGGGACCTGAAGCTTTCTTT. Protein product: CASSYSGGPEAFF. V is TRBV6-2 or TRBV6-3 and J is TRBJ1-1; tentative D call: TRBD1 (5 bases). Trimming took off 0 bases at V and 6 bases at J, with 8 bases between the two ends. The V gene's germline CDR1 is MNHEY and CDR2 SVGEGT. The CDR3 has 13 amino acids.

The chain has TRBV18 and TRBJ1-1; TRBD1 agrees at 12 bases. Germline CDR1 is KGHSH and CDR2 is LQKENI. The V and J ends lost 3 bases and 5 bases, in that order; junction bases with no gene match: 16. CDR3 size: 19 residues. The DNA of the CDR3 is TGTGCCAGCTCACCGGGGGACAGGGGGCCTTCCTCTTCGTGGACTGAAGCTTTCTTT. This gives the protein CASSPGDRGPSSSWTEAFF.

The CDR3 DNA follows: TGTGCCAGCAGACCACTGGGGCAGGGGAGTCAGCCCCAGCATTTT. Translated: CASRPLGQGSQPQHF. The chain uses TRBV28 and TRBJ1-5; possible D gene TRBD1, 6 bases. The V and J ends lost 6 bases and 6 bases respectively, with 18 bases between them. Germline V gene lookup returns CDR1 MDHEN and CDR2 SYDVKM. The CDR3 runs 15 residues.

The CDR3 region has the DNA TGTGCCAGCAGCCAGCGCACGACTAGCCCCCGGGGGGGTAGGTTAACAGATACGCAGTATTTT. Its protein is CASSQRTTSPRGGRLTDTQYF. The chain recombines TRBV9 with TRBJ2-3, with 8 bases identical to TRBD2. Germline V gene data show CDR1 as SGDLS and CDR2 as YYNGEE. The CDR3 spans 21 residues. After removal of 4 bases from V and 3 bases from J, the junction contained 25 bases not matched to a gene.

The V call is TRBV20-1, the J call TRBJ1-5, with TRBD1 matching 7 bases. The trim removed 3 bases at V and 4 bases at J, leaving 12 bases unmatched. The CDR3 covers 16 residues. Germline values: CDR1 DFQATT, CDR2 SNEGSKA (reference sequence). The CDR3 spells CSASVGGQGENQPQHF. The CDR3 coding sequence is TGCAGTGCTAGTGTAGGGGGCCAGGGAGAGAATCAGCCCCAGCATTTT.

The chain links TRBV5-1 to TRBJ1-3; no clear D. Germline values: CDR1 SGHRS, CDR2 YFSETQ. The CDR3 runs 16 residues. Trimming left V 0 bases short and J 1 base short, with 11 bases between. CDR3 region: CASSLDLAASGNTIYF. DNA of the CDR3: TGCGCCAGCAGCTTGGACCTCGCCGCGTCTGGAAACACCATATATTTT.

The genes are TRBV11-2 and TRBJ2-1, with 11 bases lining up with TRBD2. The V gene's germline CDR1 is SGHAT and CDR2 FQNNGV. The CDR3 sequence is 16 residues long. V lost 5 bases to trimming and J lost 1 base; unmatched junction nucleotides: 4. CDR3 residues: CASSTRTSGSYNEQFF. Here the CDR3 DNA reads TGTGCCAGCAGCACCCGGACTAGCGGGTCCTACAATGAGCAGTTCTTC.

The CDR3 loop reads CASSQDISGLGEQYF. DNA for the CDR3: TGCGCCAGCAGCCAAGATATCTCAGGGTTAGGAGAGCAGTACTTC. The rearrangement joins TRBV4-3 to TRBJ2-7; the D gene is possibly TRBD1 (5 bases). V lost 0 bases and J 7 bases, leaving 16 bases between the germline ends. CDR3 length: 15 amino acids. The V gene's germline CDR1 is LGHNA and CDR2 YSLEER.

The gene calls are TRBV7-8 and TRBJ2-3, with D possibly matching TRBD1 (7 bases). The ends were cut back, 4 bases at V and 5 bases at J, with 13 bases in the middle. The germline V gene has CDR1 SGHVS and CDR2 FQNEAQ. The CDR3 has 14 amino acids. CDR3: CASSSRGAKDTQYF. In DNA form, the CDR3 reads TGTGCCAGCAGCTCCAGGGGGGCCAAAGATACGCAGTATTTT.

The chain couples TRBV28 to TRBJ2-1; 7 nucleotides agree with TRBD2. V dropped 3 bases and J dropped 7; count of bases not matched to a gene: 12. The germline V gene encodes CDR1 MDHEN and CDR2 SYDVKM. The CDR3 contains 16 residues. The CDR3 region is CASSFYPGDYLNEQFF. The DNA for the CDR3 is TGTGCCAGCAGTTTCTATCCTGGGGACTACTTGAATGAGCAGTTCTTC.

CDR3: CASSPGTGVYPNTGELFF. The CDR3 DNA sequence: TGTGCCAGCAGCCCGGGGACAGGGGTCTATCCGAACACCGGGGAGCTGTTTTTT. V and J are TRBV28 and TRBJ2-2; 10 nucleotides match TRBD1. The ends lost 6 bases at V and 0 bases at J; junction bases unmatched: 10. The CDR3 length is 18 residues. CDR1 and CDR2 from the germline V gene are MDHEN and SYDVKM.

The V and J genes are TRBV7-2 and TRBJ2-7, with TRBD2 matching 12 bases. The CDR3 length is 15 residues. With 5 bases clipped from V and 5 bases from J, the junction kept 7 bases outside the gene matches. The V gene's germline CDR1 is SGHTA and CDR2 FQGNSA. DNA of the CDR3: TGTGCCAGCAGCACTACTAGCGGGAGGTTCAACGAGCAGTACTTC. Protein: CASSTTSGRFNEQYF.

The V and J genes are TRBV20-1 and TRBJ1-2, with a weak D call TRBD1 (5 bases). Trimming removed 6 bases from V and 7 bases from J, with 12 bases in between. The CDR3 runs 11 residues. The germline CDR1 and CDR2 sequences are DFQATT and SNEGSKA (reference sequence). In nucleotides, the CDR3 is TGCAGTGCCGGTCCAGGGCTTGGCTACACCTTC. This gives the protein CSAGPGLGYTF.

The chain recombines TRBV6-2 or TRBV6-3 with TRBJ2-5; D uncertain. Trimming took off 7 bases at V and 5 bases at J, with 8 bases between the two ends. The CDR3 runs 11 residues. Germline V gives CDR1 MNHEY, CDR2 SVGEGT. CDR3 sequence: CASIPRETQYF. In nucleotides, the CDR3 is TGTGCCAGCATCCCCCGGGAGACCCAGTACTTC.